The sample holds many counts of the clone carrying this T cell receptor beta chain. Its antigen is not known. Out of 10 ml of fresh peripheral blood came the PBMCs. This sample is part of a study of T cells in Graves' hyperthyroidism and ophthalmopathy. For the study at large: It was at initial diagnosis, before any treatment, that peripheral blood was collected.

Study results and limitations: A median 6.5 months before onset, the model predicted ophthalmopathy.

Using RNA transcripts as the source, TCR beta CDR3 regions were amplified. The HTBI primer set served for first-round RT-PCR of the TCR CDR3. TCRdb re-analysed the multiplex PCR reads in MiXCR, keeping a single row per CDR3 protein. The repertoire has approximately 600,000 distinct CDR3 sequences, around 20% of them found once; the top ten carry roughly a third. Germline CDR1 and CDR2: MDHEN and SYDVKM. There are 17 residues in the CDR3. V trimming: 5 bases; J trimming: 5 bases; junction bases outside the gene matches: 16. The sequence came from a man aged 30 to 39 with Graves' ophthalmopathy. The chain uses TRBV28 and TRBJ2-5; 8 nucleotides line up with TRBD2. The material sequenced was blood. DNA for the CDR3: TGTGCCAGCAGTCCCCACAGCGGGAGAATGTCGCGGGAGACCCAGTACTTC. It yields the protein CASSPHSGRMSRETQYF.